The source of this T cell receptor (beta chain) is a study of PD-1 blockade in classical Hodgkin lymphoma. Profiling relied on immunoSEQ multiplex PCR, and the TCRdb table lists in-frame clones only, not all of them. The sample lists some 45,000 clones, approximately 91% seen once, with about 9.8% in the top ten. Relapses following autologous stem cell transplantation were seen in all patients, with brentuximab vedotin exposure varying. For this clone: Its antigen is as yet unknown.

Study-wide points: No one has yet defined what causes the repertoire differences, which may be disease activity or prior therapy. Newly diagnosed patients reportedly had lower baseline TCR diversity than healthy donors. Any patient who commenced nivolumab under 1 year after ASCT was excluded.

The length of the CDR3 is 14 residues. V lost 0 bases, J lost 6 bases, and 12 bases lay in between. Germline loops: CDR1 SGHAT, CDR2 FQNNGV. Source: peripheral blood mononuclear cells (PBMCs), taken at baseline. The chain links TRBV11-2 to TRBJ2-7; D unclear. The TCR was taken from a human donor with classical Hodgkin lymphoma. The CDR3 DNA reads as TGTGCCAGCAGCTTAGAACTAAACCCCGCCGAGCAGTACTTC. Its translation: CASSLELNPAEQYF.